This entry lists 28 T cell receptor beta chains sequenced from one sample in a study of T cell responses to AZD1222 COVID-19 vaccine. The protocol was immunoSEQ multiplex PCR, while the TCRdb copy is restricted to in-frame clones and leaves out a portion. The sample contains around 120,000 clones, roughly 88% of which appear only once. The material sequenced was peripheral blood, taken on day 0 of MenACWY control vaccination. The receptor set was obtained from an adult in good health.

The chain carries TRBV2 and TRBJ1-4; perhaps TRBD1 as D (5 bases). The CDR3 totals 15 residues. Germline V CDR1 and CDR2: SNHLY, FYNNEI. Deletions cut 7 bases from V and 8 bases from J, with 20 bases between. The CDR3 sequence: CASNEVLPWGEKLFF. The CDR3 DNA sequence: TGTGCCAGCAACGAAGTTCTACCTTGGGGGGAAAAACTGTTTTTT.

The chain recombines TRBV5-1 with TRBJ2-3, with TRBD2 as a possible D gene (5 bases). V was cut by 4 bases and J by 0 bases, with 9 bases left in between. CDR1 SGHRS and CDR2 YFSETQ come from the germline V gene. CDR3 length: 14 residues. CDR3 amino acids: CASSPRTSTDTQYF. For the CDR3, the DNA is TGCGCCAGCAGCCCTCGGACTAGCACAGATACGCAGTATTTT. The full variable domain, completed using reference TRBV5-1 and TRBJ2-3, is KAGVTQTPRYLIKTRGQQVTLSCSPISGHRSVSWYQQTPGQGLQFLFEYFSETQRNKGNFPGRFSGRQFSNSRSEMNVSTLELGDSALYLCASSPRTSTDTQYFGPGTRLTVL.

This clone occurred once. The CDR3 DNA follows: TGCGCCAGCAGCTTGGGCCGCTTTGGGGGGAGGATCTACGAGCAGTACTTC. Its protein product is CASSLGRFGGRIYEQYF. The rearrangement links TRBV5-1 to TRBJ2-7; D is possibly TRBD2 (6 bases). The CDR3 loop spans 17 amino acids. The V end was cut by 0 bases, the J end by 3 bases, with 19 bases between. Germline CDR1 and CDR2: SGHRS and YFSETQ.

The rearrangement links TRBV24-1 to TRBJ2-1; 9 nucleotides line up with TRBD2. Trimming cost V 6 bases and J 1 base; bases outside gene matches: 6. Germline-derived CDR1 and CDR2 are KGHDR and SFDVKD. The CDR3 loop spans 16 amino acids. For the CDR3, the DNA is TGTGCCACCAGTTCTATAGCGGGAGTGTCCTACAATGAGCAGTTCTTC. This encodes CATSSIAGVSYNEQFF.

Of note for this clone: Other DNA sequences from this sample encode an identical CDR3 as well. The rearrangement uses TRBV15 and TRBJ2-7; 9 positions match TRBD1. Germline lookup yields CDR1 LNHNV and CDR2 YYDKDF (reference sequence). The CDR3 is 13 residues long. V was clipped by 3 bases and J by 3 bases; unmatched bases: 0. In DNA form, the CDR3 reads TGTGCCACCAGCAGGGACAGGGGCTACGAGCAGTACTTC. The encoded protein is CATSRDRGYEQYF.

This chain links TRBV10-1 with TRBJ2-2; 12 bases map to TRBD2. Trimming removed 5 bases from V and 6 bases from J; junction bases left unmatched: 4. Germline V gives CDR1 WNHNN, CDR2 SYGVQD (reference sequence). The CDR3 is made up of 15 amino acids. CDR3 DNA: TGCGCCAGCAGTTATAGACTAGCGGGGGCCGGGGAGCTGTTTTTT. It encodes CASSYRLAGAGELFF.

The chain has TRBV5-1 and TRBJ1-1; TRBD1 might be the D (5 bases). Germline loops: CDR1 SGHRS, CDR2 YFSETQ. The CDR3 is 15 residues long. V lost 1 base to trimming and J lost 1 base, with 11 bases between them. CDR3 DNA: TGCGCCAGCAGCTTGTGGGAGGGGACGAACACTGAAGCTTTCTTT. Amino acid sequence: CASSLWEGTNTEAFF.

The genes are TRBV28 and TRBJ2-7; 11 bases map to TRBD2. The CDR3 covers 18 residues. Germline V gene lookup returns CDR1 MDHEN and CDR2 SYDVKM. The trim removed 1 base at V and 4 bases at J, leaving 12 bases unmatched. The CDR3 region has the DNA TGTGCCAGCAGTTTATTCCTTTTAGCTAGCGGGAGGAATTACGAGCAGTACTTC. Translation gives CASSLFLLASGRNYEQYF.

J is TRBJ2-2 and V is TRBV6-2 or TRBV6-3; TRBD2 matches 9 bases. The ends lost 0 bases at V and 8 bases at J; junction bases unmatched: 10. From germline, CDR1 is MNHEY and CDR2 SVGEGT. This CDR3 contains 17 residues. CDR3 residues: CASSYSGTSLFSGELFF. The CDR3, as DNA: TGTGCCAGCAGTTACTCTGGGACTAGCCTTTTTTCGGGGGAGCTGTTTTTT.

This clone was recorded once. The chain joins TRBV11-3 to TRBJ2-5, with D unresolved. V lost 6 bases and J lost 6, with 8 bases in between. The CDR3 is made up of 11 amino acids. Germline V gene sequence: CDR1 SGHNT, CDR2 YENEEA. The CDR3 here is CASRGPKTQYF. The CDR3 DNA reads TGTGCCAGCAGGGGTCCAAAGACCCAGTACTTC.

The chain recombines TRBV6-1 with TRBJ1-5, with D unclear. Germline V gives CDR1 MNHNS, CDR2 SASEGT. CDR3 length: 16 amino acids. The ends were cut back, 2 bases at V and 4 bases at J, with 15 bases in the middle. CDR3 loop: CASSESWWRVNQPQHF. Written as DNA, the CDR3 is TGTGCCAGCAGTGAAAGTTGGTGGAGGGTTAATCAGCCCCAGCATTTT.

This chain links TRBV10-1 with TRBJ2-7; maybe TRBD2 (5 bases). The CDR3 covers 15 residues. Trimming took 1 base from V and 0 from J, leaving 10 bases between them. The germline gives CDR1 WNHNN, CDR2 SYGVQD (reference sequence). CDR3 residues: CASSEFRGSSYEQYF. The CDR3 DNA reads TGCGCCAGCAGTGAGTTTCGGGGAAGCTCCTACGAGCAGTACTTC.

The CDR3 coding sequence is TGTGCCAGCAGCTTGGGTAGCCACCCCTCCGAGCAGTACTTC. Its protein product is CASSLGSHPSEQYF. This chain joins TRBV5-4 and TRBJ2-7; unclear D gene. Germline CDR1 is SGHNT and CDR2 is YYREEE (reference sequence). The length of the CDR3 is 14 residues. Trimming took 0 bases from V and 6 from J, leaving 13 bases between them.

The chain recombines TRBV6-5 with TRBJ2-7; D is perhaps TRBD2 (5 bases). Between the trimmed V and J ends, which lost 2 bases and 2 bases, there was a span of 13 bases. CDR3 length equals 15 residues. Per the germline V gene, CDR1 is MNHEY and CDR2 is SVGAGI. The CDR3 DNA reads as TGTGCCAGCAGTTACCTGGGGAGAGTAACCTACGAGCAGTACTTC. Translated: CASSYLGRVTYEQYF.

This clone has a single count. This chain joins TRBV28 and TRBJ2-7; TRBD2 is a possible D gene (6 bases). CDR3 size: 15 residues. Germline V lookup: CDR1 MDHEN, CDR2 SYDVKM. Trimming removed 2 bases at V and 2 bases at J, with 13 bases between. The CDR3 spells CASSLASALTYEQYF. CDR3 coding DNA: TGTGCCAGCAGTTTAGCTAGCGCATTAACCTACGAGCAGTACTTC.

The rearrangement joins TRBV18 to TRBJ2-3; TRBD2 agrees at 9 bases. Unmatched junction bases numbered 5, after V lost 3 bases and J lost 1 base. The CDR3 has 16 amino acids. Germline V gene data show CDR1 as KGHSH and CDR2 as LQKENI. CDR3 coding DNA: TGTGCCAGCTCACCGGTCTTAGCGGGAGGCACAGATACGCAGTATTTT. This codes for CASSPVLAGGTDTQYF.

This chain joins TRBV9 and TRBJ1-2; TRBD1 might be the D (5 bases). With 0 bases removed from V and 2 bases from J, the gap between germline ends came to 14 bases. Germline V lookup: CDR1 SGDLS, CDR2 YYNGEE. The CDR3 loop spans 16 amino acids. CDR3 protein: CASSVAPRRDNYGYTF. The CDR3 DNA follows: TGTGCCAGCAGCGTAGCACCGAGAAGGGACAACTATGGCTACACCTTC. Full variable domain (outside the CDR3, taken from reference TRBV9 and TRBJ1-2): DSGVTQTPKHLITATGQRVTLRCSPRSGDLSVYWYQQSLDQGLQFLIQYYNGEERAKGNILERFSAQQFPDLHSELNLSSLELGDSALYFCASSVAPRRDNYGYTFGSGTRLTVV.

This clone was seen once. The CDR3 sequence is CASSVGAGADTQYF. CDR3 coding DNA: TGTGCCAGCAGCGTAGGAGCTGGGGCAGATACGCAGTATTTT. The chain couples TRBV9 to TRBJ2-3; D is unresolved. V lost 0 bases and J lost 4, with 9 bases in between. This CDR3 has 14 amino acids. Germline CDR1 and CDR2: SGDLS and YYNGEE.

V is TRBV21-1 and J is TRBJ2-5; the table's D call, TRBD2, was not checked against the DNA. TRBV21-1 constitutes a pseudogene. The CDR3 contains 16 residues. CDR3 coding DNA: TGTGCCAGCAGCAAATCTTCCGAAAACGGGGGGGAGACCCAGTACTTC. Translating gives CASSKSSENGGETQYF.

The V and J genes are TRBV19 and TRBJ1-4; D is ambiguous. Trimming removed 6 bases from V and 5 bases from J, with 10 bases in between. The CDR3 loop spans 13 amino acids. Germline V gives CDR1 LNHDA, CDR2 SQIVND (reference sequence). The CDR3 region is CASSIAGNEKLFF. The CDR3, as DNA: TGTGCCAGTAGCATCGCGGGAAATGAAAAACTGTTTTTT.

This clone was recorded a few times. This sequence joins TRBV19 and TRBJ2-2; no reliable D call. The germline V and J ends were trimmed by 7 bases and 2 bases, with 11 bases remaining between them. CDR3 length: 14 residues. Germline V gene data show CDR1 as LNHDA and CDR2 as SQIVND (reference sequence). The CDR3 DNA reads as TGTGCCAGTAAGGGCTTTGATAACACCGGGGAGCTGTTTTTT. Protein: CASKGFDNTGELFF.

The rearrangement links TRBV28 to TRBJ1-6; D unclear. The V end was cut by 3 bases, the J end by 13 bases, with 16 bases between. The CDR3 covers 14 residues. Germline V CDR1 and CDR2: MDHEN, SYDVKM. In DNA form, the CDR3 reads TGTGCCAGCAGTTTTAGTTCACCCTCGGGCCCCCTCCACTTT. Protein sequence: CASSFSSPSGPLHF.

The chain's CDR3 is CASSRTLWGRAPGELFF. CDR3 nucleotide sequence: TGTGCCAGCAGCCGGACCCTGTGGGGGAGGGCCCCCGGGGAGCTGTTTTTT. This chain joins TRBV3-1 (or the pseudogene TRBV3-2) and TRBJ2-2; TRBD2 matches at 7 bases. The CDR3 has 17 residues. The germline CDR1 and CDR2 sequences are LGHDT and YNNKEL (reference sequence). Germline trimming cut 4 bases from V and 6 bases from J; bases unmatched to any gene: 14.

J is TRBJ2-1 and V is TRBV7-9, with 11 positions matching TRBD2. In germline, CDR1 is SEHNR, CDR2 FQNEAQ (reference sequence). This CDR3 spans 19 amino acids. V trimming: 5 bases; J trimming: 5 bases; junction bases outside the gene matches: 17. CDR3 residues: CASSSQEVEMGLADNEQFF. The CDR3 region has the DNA TGTGCCAGCAGCAGCCAAGAGGTGGAAATGGGACTAGCGGACAATGAGCAGTTCTTC.

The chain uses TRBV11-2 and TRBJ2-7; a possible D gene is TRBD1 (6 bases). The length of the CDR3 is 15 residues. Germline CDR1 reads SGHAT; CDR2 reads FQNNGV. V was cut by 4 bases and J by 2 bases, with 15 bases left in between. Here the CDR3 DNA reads TGTGCCAGCAGCTCCACAGGGTCAGGAACCTACGAGCAGTACTTC. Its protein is CASSSTGSGTYEQYF.

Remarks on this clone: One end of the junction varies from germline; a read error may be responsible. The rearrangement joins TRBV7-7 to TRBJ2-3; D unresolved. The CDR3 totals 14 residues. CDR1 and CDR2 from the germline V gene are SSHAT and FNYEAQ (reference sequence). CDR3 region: CASSRNPNTDTQYF. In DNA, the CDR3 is TGTGCTAGCAGCCGTAATCCGAACACAGATACGCAGTATTTT.

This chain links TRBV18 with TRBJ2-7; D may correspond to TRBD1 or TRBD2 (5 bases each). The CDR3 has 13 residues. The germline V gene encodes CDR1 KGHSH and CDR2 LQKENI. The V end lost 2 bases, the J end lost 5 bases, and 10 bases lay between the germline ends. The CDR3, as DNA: TGTGCCAGCTCACCAGGAAGGGACGACGAGCAGTACTTC. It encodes CASSPGRDDEQYF.

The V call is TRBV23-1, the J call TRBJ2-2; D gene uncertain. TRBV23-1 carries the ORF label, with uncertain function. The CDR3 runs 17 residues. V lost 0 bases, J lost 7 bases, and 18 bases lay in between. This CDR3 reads CASSQSPSGVQDGELFF. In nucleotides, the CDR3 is TGCGCCAGCAGTCAATCGCCGTCTGGGGTTCAAGACGGGGAGCTGTTTTTT.